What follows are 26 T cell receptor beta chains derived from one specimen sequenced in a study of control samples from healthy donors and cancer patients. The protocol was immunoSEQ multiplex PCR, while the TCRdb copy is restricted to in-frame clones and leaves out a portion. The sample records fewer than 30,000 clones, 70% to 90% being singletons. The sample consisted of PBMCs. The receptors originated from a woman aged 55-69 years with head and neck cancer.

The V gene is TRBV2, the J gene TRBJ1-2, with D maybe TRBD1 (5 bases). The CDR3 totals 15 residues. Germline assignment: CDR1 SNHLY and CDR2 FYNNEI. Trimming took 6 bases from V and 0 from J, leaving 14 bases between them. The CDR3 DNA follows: TGTGCCAGCAGGGACATCCGACGAGCTAACTATGGCTACACCTTC. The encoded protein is CASRDIRRANYGYTF.

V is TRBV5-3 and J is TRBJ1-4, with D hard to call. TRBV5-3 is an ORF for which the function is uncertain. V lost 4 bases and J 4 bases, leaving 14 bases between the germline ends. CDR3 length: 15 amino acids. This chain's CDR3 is CARSTRPEVNEKLFF. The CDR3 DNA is TGTGCCAGAAGCACAAGACCGGAAGTTAATGAAAAACTGTTTTTT.

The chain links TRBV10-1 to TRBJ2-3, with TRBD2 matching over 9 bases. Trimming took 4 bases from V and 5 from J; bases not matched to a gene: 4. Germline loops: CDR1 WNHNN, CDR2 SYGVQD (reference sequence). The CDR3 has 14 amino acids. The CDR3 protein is CASSASGIKDTQYF. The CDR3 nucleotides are TGCGCCAGCAGTGCTAGCGGGATTAAAGATACGCAGTATTTT.

The chain's CDR3 is CASRGQYYGYTF. In nucleotides, the CDR3 is TGTGCCAGCAGAGGACAGTACTATGGCTACACCTTC. The chain links TRBV12-3 or TRBV12-4 to TRBJ1-2, with a tentative D call TRBD1 (6 bases). V was cut by 6 bases and J by 3 bases, with 8 bases left in between. The length of the CDR3 is 12 residues.

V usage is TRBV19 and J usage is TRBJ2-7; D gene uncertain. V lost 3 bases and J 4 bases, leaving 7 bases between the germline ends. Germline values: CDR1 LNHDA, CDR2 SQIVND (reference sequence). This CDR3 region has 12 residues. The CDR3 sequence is CASSINSYEQYF. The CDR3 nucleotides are TGTGCCAGTAGTATCAACAGTTACGAGCAGTACTTC.

This CDR3 reads CASSQDRGTPSYEQYF. The CDR3 DNA reads as TGCGCCAGCAGCCAAGATCGGGGGACCCCGTCCTACGAGCAGTACTTC. This chain connects TRBV4-3 to TRBJ2-7, with a possible D match to TRBD2 (6 bases). From germline, CDR1 is LGHNA and CDR2 YSLEER. This CDR3 is built from 16 residues. The V end was cut by 0 bases, the J end by 1 base, with 13 bases between.

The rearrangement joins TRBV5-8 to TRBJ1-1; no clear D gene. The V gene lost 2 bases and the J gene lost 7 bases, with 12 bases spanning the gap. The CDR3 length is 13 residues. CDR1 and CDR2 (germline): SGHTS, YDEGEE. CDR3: CASSFSRIGEAFF. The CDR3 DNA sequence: TGTGCCAGCAGCTTTTCCCGGATAGGTGAAGCTTTCTTT. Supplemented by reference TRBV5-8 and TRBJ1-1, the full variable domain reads EAGVTQSPTHLIKTRGQQATLRCSPISGHTSVYWYQQALGLGLQFLLWYDEGEERNRGNFPPRFSGRQFPNYSSELNVNALELEDSALYLCASSFSRIGEAFFGQGTRLTVV.

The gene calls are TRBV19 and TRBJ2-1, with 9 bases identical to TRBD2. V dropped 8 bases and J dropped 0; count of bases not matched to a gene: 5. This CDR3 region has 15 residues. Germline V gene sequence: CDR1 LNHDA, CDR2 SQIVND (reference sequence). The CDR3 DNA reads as TGTGCCAGTGAGACTAGCGGAAGCTCCTACAATGAGCAGTTCTTC. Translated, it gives CASETSGSSYNEQFF.

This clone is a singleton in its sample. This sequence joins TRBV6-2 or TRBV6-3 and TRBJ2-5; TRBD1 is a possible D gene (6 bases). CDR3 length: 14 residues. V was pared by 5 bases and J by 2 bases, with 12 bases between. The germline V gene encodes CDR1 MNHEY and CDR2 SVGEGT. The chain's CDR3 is CASSQGGPQETQYF. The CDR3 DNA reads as TGTGCCAGCAGTCAAGGGGGACCTCAAGAGACCCAGTACTTC.

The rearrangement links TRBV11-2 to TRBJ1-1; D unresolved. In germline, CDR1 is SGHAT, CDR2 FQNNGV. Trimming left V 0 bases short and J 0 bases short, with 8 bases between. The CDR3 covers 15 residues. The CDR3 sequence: CASSLDPGMNTEAFF. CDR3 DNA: TGTGCCAGCAGCTTAGATCCGGGAATGAACACTGAAGCTTTCTTT.

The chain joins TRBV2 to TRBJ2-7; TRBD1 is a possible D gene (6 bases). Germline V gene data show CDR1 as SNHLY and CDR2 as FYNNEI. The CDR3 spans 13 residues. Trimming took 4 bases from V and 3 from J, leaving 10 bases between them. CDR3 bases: TGTGCCAGCAGTGGGGGCAGGGGCTACGAGCAGTACTTC. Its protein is CASSGGRGYEQYF.

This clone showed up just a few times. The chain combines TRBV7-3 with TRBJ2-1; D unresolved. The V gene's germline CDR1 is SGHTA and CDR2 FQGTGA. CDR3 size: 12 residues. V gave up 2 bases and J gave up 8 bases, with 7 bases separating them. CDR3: CASSLSGYEQFF. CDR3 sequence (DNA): TGTGCCAGCAGCTTATCGGGCTATGAGCAGTTCTTC.

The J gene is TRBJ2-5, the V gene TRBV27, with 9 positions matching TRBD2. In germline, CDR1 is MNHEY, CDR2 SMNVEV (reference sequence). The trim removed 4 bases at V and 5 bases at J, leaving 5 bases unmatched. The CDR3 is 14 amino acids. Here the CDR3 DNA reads TGTGCCAGCAGTTCCTCGCGGGGGGGGGAGACCCAGTACTTC. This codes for CASSSSRGGETQYF.

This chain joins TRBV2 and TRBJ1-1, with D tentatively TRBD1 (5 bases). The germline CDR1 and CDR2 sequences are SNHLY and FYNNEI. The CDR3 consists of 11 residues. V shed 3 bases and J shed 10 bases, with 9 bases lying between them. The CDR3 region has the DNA TGTGCCAGCAGTGAGGACATCGGAGCTTTCTTT. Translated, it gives CASSEDIGAFF.

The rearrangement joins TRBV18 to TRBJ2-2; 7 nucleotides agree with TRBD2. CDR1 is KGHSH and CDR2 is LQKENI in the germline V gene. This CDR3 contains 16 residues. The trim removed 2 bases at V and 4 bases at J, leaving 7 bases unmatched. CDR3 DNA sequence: TGTGCCAGCTCACCAGGGTCGGGAGGAGGCACCGGGGAGCTGTTTTTT. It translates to CASSPGSGGGTGELFF.

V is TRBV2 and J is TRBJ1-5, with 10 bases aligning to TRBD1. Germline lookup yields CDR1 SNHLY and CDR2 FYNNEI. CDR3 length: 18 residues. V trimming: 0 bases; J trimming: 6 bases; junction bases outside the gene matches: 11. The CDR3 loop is CASSEANPGQGFFQPQHF. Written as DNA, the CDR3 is TGTGCCAGCAGTGAAGCCAATCCGGGACAGGGGTTTTTTCAGCCCCAGCATTTT.

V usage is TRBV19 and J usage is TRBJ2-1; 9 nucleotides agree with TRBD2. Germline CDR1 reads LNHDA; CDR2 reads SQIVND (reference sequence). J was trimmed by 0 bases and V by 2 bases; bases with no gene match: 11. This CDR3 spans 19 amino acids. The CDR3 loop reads CASSIPGGLATSSYNEQFF. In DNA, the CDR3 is TGTGCCAGTAGTATACCCGGCGGACTAGCGACAAGCTCCTACAATGAGCAGTTCTTC.

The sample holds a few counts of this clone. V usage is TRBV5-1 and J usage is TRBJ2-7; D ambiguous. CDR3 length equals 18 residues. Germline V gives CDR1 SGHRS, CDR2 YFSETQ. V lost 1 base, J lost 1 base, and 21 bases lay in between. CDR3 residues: CASSLTRALRNESYEQYF. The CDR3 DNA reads TGCGCCAGCAGCTTGACCCGGGCGTTACGCAACGAATCCTACGAGCAGTACTTC.

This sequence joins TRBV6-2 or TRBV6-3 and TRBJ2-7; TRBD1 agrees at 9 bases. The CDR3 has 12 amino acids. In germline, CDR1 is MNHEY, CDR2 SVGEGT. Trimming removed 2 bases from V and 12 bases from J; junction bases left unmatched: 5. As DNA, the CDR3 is TGTGCCAGCAGTTACCCGGGACAGGGAACGTACTTC. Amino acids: CASSYPGQGTYF.

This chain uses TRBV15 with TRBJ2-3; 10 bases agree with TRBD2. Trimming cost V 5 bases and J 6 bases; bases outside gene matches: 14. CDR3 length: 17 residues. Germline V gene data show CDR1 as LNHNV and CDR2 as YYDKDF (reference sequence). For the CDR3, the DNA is TGTGCCACCAGCCGACCCCCTAGCGGGAGAGCAGGGGATACGCAGTATTTT. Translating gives CATSRPPSGRAGDTQYF.

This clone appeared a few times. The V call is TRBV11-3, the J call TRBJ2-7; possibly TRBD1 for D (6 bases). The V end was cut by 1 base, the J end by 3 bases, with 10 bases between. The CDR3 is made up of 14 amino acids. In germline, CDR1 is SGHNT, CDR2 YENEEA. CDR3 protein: CASSLVDRYYEQYF. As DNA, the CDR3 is TGTGCCAGCAGCTTAGTTGACAGGTACTACGAGCAGTACTTC.

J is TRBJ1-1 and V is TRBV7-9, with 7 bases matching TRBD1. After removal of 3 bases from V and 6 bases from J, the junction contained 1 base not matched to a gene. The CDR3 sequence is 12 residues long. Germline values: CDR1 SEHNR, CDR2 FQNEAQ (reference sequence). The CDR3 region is CASSFQGAEAFF. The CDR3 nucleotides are TGTGCCAGCAGCTTTCAGGGGGCTGAAGCTTTCTTT.

The CDR3 protein is CASSSNSLSPLHF. The CDR3 coding sequence is TGTGCCAGCAGTTCGAACAGTCTTTCACCCCTCCACTTT. The rearrangement links TRBV6-5 to TRBJ1-6; D ambiguous. Germline V CDR1 and CDR2: MNHEY, SVGAGI. Trimming pared 4 bases from V and 9 bases from J, leaving 10 bases between. The CDR3 totals 13 residues.

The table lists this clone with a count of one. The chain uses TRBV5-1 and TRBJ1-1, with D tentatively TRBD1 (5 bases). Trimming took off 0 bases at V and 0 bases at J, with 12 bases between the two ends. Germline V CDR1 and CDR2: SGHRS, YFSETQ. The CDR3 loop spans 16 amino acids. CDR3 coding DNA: TGCGCCAGCAGCTTGGAAAAGGGGAACATGAACACTGAAGCTTTCTTT. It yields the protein CASSLEKGNMNTEAFF.

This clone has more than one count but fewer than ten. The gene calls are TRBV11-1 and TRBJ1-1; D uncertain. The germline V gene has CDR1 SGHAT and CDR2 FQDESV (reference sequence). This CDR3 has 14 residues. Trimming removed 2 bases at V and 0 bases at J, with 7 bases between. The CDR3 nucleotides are TGTGCCAGCAGCTTAATGGAAGTGAACACTGAAGCTTTCTTT. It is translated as CASSLMEVNTEAFF.

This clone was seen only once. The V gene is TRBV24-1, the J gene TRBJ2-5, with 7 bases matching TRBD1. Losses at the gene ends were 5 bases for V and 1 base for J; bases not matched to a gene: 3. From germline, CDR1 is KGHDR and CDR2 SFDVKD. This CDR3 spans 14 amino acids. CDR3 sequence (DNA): TGTGCCACCAGTGCGAGGGACAGCCAAGAGACCCAGTACTTC. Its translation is CATSARDSQETQYF.